The 13 T cell receptor beta chains reported below all come from one sample, sequenced in a study of T cells in Graves' hyperthyroidism and ophthalmopathy (dated by TCRdb to about 2019). Library preparation was by multiplex PCR. Sequenced using an Illumina HiSeq 2000. Amplification of TCR beta CDR3 regions was carried out from RNA transcripts. The first round of RT-PCR for the TCR CDR3 was performed with the HTBI primer set and the Qiagen OneStep RT-PCR kit. Starting from the raw public reads, TCRdb applied fastp trimming at Q25, assembled clones with MiXCR and retained in-frame beta chains. Duplicate CDR3 protein sequences are folded into a single record with the most common DNA and genes. For this sample the table gives approximately 370,000 distinct CDR3 sequences, of which 15% were detected only once. 32% of the sample rests with the top ten. The sequenced sample consisted of blood. The receptors shown here come from a woman aged 25 to 39 with Graves' hyperthyroidism.

As for this clonotype: A much larger clone sits a single nucleotide away, making a read error possible. The CDR3 sequence is CVSSQAGTSAYEQYF. DNA of the CDR3: TGTGTCAGCAGCCAAGCCGGGACTAGCGCCTACGAGCAGTACTTC. The chain joins TRBV3-1 to TRBJ2-7, with 10 bases aligning to TRBD2. CDR3 length equals 15 residues. CDR1 LGHDT and CDR2 YNNKEL come from the germline V gene (reference sequence).

This clonotype has only a few counts. The J gene is TRBJ2-1, the V gene TRBV6-1; the match to TRBD2 covers 7 bases. The V segment lost 7 bases and the J segment 6 bases; nucleotides outside the gene matches: 6. Germline CDR1 and CDR2: MNHNS and SASEGT. The length of the CDR3 is 13 residues. The CDR3 DNA reads TGTGCCAGCATCCGACTAGCAGGCAATGAGCAGTTCTTC. Its protein product is CASIRLAGNEQFF.

In this sample, this clonotype turned up many times. This chain links TRBV2 with TRBJ2-1; 12 bases are shared with TRBD2. Germline CDR1 reads SNHLY; CDR2 reads FYNNEI. The ends lost 9 bases at V and 8 bases at J; junction bases unmatched: 11. There are 15 residues in the CDR3. The CDR3 region has the DNA TGTGCCAGTAATAGACTAGCGGGAGCTTACGATGAGCAGTTCTTC. This codes for CASNRLAGAYDEQFF.

This sequence joins TRBV4-1 and TRBJ2-7, with 7 bases matching TRBD2. V lost 1 base, J lost 0 bases, and 3 bases stayed unmatched. From germline, CDR1 is MGHRA and CDR2 YSYEKL. The CDR3 has 15 residues. CDR3 loop: CASSQVVAGSYEQYF. The CDR3 bases are TGCGCCAGCAGCCAAGTAGTAGCGGGCTCCTACGAGCAGTACTTC.

This clonotype was recorded a few times. A clone one base away is much larger, so this may be a read error. V is TRBV12-3 or TRBV12-4 and J is TRBJ1-4; D gene unclear. The CDR3 spans 14 residues. The CDR3 loop reads CASSYDGPGETLFF. CDR3 nucleotides: TGTGCCAGCAGTTACGACGGTCCGGGAGAAACACTGTTTTTT.

Many counts were recorded for this clonotype. This rearrangement joins TRBV30 to TRBJ1-2; D remains unclear. Germline CDR1 is GTSNPN and CDR2 is SVGIG (reference sequence). The CDR3 sequence is 12 residues long. Trimming pared 1 base from V and 3 bases from J, leaving 6 bases between. The CDR3 sequence: CAWSAGDYGYTF. The CDR3 DNA reads as TGTGCCTGGAGTGCGGGCGACTATGGCTACACCTTC.

This clonotype came up many times. The V and J genes are TRBV2 and TRBJ2-7; weak D call: TRBD2 (5 bases). The CDR3 contains 13 residues. With 6 bases removed from V and 0 bases from J, the gap between germline ends came to 9 bases. The germline V gene encodes CDR1 SNHLY and CDR2 FYNNEI. The CDR3 DNA is TGTGCCAGCAGAGAGGGAAGCTCCTACGAGCAGTACTTC. It translates to CASREGSSYEQYF.

This chain connects TRBV25-1 to TRBJ1-4, with 10 bases fitting TRBD1. CDR1 MGHDK and CDR2 SYGVNS come from the germline V gene. This CDR3 is 17 amino acids long. The V gene end was trimmed by 5 bases and the J gene end by 0 bases; junction bases not matched to a gene: 6. CDR3 protein: CASSPGTGAATNEKLFF. As DNA, the CDR3 is TGTGCCAGCAGTCCCGGGACAGGGGCAGCAACTAATGAAAAACTGTTTTTT.

This clonotype was counted a few times. The V gene is TRBV5-6, the J gene TRBJ2-7; 10 nucleotides line up with TRBD1. J gave up 2 bases and V 5 bases, and 16 bases lay outside the gene matches. This CDR3 comprises 18 residues. Germline CDR1 SGHDT, CDR2 YYEEEE. In DNA form, the CDR3 reads TGTGCCAGCAGTAATTGGTTGGCCACGGACAGGGGGGCCTACGAGCAGTACTTC. Its translation is CASSNWLATDRGAYEQYF.

This clonotype was detected ten times or more. This rearrangement joins TRBV3-1 to TRBJ2-3, with 7 bases lining up with TRBD1. This CDR3 has 15 amino acids. V shed 0 bases and J 4 bases; nucleotides not matched to a gene: 4. From germline, CDR1 is LGHDT and CDR2 YNNKEL (reference sequence). The CDR3 sequence: CASSQDTGVADTQYF. Here the CDR3 DNA reads TGTGCCAGCAGCCAAGATACAGGGGTGGCAGATACGCAGTATTTT.

The chain is built from TRBV11-2 and TRBJ2-1; 11 bases fit TRBD2. Germline CDR1 and CDR2: SGHAT and FQNNGV. This CDR3 has 16 residues. V was clipped by 1 base and J by 4 bases; unmatched bases: 3. The CDR3 spells CASSLGRLAGYNEQFF. Here the CDR3 DNA reads TGTGCCAGCAGCTTAGGAAGACTAGCGGGATACAATGAGCAGTTCTTC.

J is TRBJ2-2 and V is TRBV3-1; the D gene is possibly TRBD2 (5 bases). The CDR3 contains 15 residues. V lost 2 bases, J lost 2 bases, and 9 bases lay in between. Per the germline V gene, CDR1 is LGHDT and CDR2 is YNNKEL (reference sequence). The DNA for the CDR3 is TGTGCCAGCAGCCAAAAGCGGACCAACACCGGGGAGCTGTTTTTT. This sequence encodes CASSQKRTNTGELFF.

V is TRBV7-3 and J is TRBJ1-6; possibly TRBD1 for D (5 bases). Germline-derived CDR1 and CDR2 are SGHTA and FQGTGA. The length of the CDR3 is 14 residues. V was shortened by 6 bases and J by 5 bases, with 11 bases between the two germline ends. The CDR3, as DNA: TGTGCCAGCAGGTCCGGGACGGATAATTCACCCCTCCACTTT. Translation: CASRSGTDNSPLHF. Full variable domain (outside the CDR3, taken from reference TRBV7-3 and TRBJ1-6): GAGVSQTPSNKVTEKGKYVELRCDPISGHTALYWYRQSLGQGPEFLIYFQGTGAADDSGLPNDRFFAVRPEGSVSTLKIQRTERGDSAVYLCASRSGTDNSPLHFGNGTRLTVT.